These T cell receptor beta chains were read from a single sample in a study of T cell responses to AZD1222 COVID-19 vaccine. TCRdb's table, derived via immunoSEQ multiplex PCR, lists solely in-frame clones and lacks some. The sample contains some 180,000 clones, 80% to 90% of which appear only once. Material: peripheral blood, obtained on day 0 of AZD1222 vaccination. These receptors were obtained from an adult in good health. Each CDR3 is given with its conserved first and last residue. D genes are given only for firm matches. Rows give clone size only sometimes, using once, few, many, or a class for an expanded clone.

J gene,clone size,CDR3 length,D gene,V gene,CDR3 protein,CDR3 DNA
TRBJ2-3,NA,14,NA,TRBV7-3,CASSLTGSTDTQYF,TGTGCCAGCAGCTTAACCGGGTCTACAGATACGCAGTATTTT
TRBJ2-3,NA,16,TRBD2,TRBV6-5,CASSYAPSGFTDTQYF,TGTGCCAGCAGTTACGCGCCTAGCGGGTTCACAGATACGCAGTATTTT
TRBJ1-3,NA,15,TRBD1,TRBV2,CASSQTGFSGNTIYF,TGTGCCAGCAGCCAGACAGGGTTCTCAGGAAACACCATATATTTT
TRBJ2-5,NA,14,TRBD2,TRBV7-2,CASSLGGGIETQYF,TGTGCCAGCAGCTTAGGCGGGGGGATCGAGACCCAGTACTTC
TRBJ1-3,NA,15,NA,TRBV7-2,CASSLVAVGGNTIYF,TGTGCCAGCAGCTTAGTCGCAGTCGGTGGAAACACCATATATTTT
TRBJ1-6,NA,16,NA,TRBV28,CASSSPGSSYNSPLHF,TGTGCCAGCAGTTCCCCAGGGAGCTCCTATAATTCACCCCTCCACTTT
TRBJ2-2,NA,14,TRBD2,TRBV10-3,CAISETGGAGELFF,TGTGCCATCAGTGAGACCGGGGGGGCAGGGGAGCTGTTTTTT
TRBJ1-1,NA,17,NA,TRBV3-1/TRBV3-2,CASSHMAGALLPTEAFF,TGTGCCAGCAGCCACATGGCGGGGGCTCTACTCCCCACTGAAGCTTTCTTT
TRBJ1-2,NA,14,NA,TRBV27,CASSETTGYYGYTF,TGTGCCAGCAGCGAGACAACAGGGTACTATGGCTACACCTTC
TRBJ2-7,NA,11,NA,TRBV30,CAWSEGVQQYF,TGTGCCTGGAGTGAAGGGGTACAGCAGTACTTC
TRBJ1-2,NA,15,NA,TRBV5-1,CASSLGPGGDYGYTF,TGCGCCAGCAGCTTGGGGCCGGGGGGTGACTATGGCTACACCTTC
TRBJ2-2,NA,16,NA,TRBV3-1/TRBV3-2,CASRYRTAGVTGELFF,TGTGCCAGCAGGTACAGGACAGCGGGTGTCACCGGGGAGCTGTTTTTT
TRBJ2-7,NA,15,TRBD2,TRBV5-1,CASSPGTSGGSEQYF,TGCGCCAGCAGCCCGGGGACTAGCGGGGGGAGCGAGCAGTACTTC
TRBJ1-6,NA,17,NA,TRBV5-6,CASSLEIASSYNSPLHF,TGTGCCAGCAGCTTGGAAATAGCGAGCTCCTATAATTCACCCCTCCACTTT
TRBJ2-5,NA,15,TRBD2,TRBV5-1,CASSLGREFGETQYF,TGCGCCAGCAGCTTGGGGCGGGAGTTCGGCGAGACCCAGTACTTC
TRBJ1-1,NA,15,NA,TRBV4-1,CASSRTGALNTEAFF,TGCGCCAGCAGCCGAACCGGGGCTTTGAACACTGAAGCTTTCTTT
TRBJ2-5,NA,13,NA,TRBV11-2,CASSLGQKETQYF,TGTGCCAGCAGCTTAGGACAGAAAGAGACCCAGTACTTC
TRBJ1-5,NA,12,NA,TRBV9,CASGVGNQPQHF,TGTGCCAGCGGCGTTGGGAATCAGCCCCAGCATTTT
TRBJ2-5,NA,15,TRBD2,TRBV9,CASSDPSAGEETQYF,TGTGCCAGCAGCGACCCCTCGGCGGGAGAAGAGACCCAGTACTTC
TRBJ2-7,NA,15,TRBD2,TRBV7-2,CASSISAGGLYEQYF,TGTGCCAGCAGTATTAGCGCGGGAGGGCTTTACGAGCAGTACTTC
TRBJ1-1,NA,11,NA,TRBV9,CASSSGPEAFF,TGTGCCAGCAGCTCTGGGCCTGAAGCTTTCTTT
TRBJ1-5,NA,16,NA,TRBV19,CASSMYLLKGNQPQHF,TGTGCCAGTAGTATGTACCTGCTAAAGGGGAATCAGCCCCAGCATTTT
TRBJ2-7,once,12,NA,TRBV28,CASSFWAGEQYF,TGTGCCAGCAGTTTTTGGGCCGGAGAGCAGTACTTC
TRBJ1-1,NA,15,TRBD1,TRBV19,CASSISDRGNTEAFF,TGTGCCAGTAGTATTTCCGACAGGGGTAACACTGAAGCTTTCTTT
TRBJ2-7,NA,12,TRBD1,TRBV5-1,CASRQGANEQYF,TGCGCCAGCAGGCAGGGGGCTAACGAGCAGTACTTC
TRBJ1-5,once,18,NA,TRBV10-2,CASSGIGGDRGSNQPQHF,TGCGCCAGCAGTGGTATCGGTGGGGATCGCGGGAGCAATCAGCCCCAGCATTTT
TRBJ2-2,NA,16,TRBD2,TRBV9,CASSASGGPNTGELFF,TGTGCCAGCAGCGCGAGCGGGGGACCGAACACCGGGGAGCTGTTTTTT
TRBJ1-2,NA,16,NA,TRBV7-3,CASSSLSVVSGPGYTF,TGTGCCAGCAGCTCCCTTTCGGTTGTCAGTGGGCCTGGCTACACCTTC
TRBJ2-7,NA,16,TRBD1,TRBV5-1,CASSYRGSGGGYEQYF,TGCGCCAGCAGCTACAGGGGAAGTGGTGGTGGCTACGAGCAGTACTTC
TRBJ1-2,NA,14,NA,TRBV18,CASSPREGNYGYTF,TGTGCCAGCTCACCCCGGGAGGGTAACTATGGCTACACCTTC
TRBJ1-1,NA,14,TRBD1,TRBV27,CASSLPGQGSEAFF,TGTGCCAGCAGTTTACCTGGACAGGGTTCTGAAGCTTTCTTT
TRBJ2-2,NA,15,NA,TRBV29-1,CSVALGRGRAGELFF,TGCAGCGTGGCACTGGGAAGGGGGAGAGCCGGGGAGCTGTTTTTT
TRBJ1-4,NA,17,TRBD1,TRBV27,CASSSALRGGSVEKLFF,TGTGCCAGCAGTTCCGCCCTCAGGGGGGGGAGCGTTGAAAAACTGTTTTTT
TRBJ1-5,once,16,NA,TRBV3-1/TRBV3-2,CASLGFRDQSNQPQHF,TGTGCCAGCCTGGGGTTCCGGGACCAAAGCAATCAGCCCCAGCATTTT
TRBJ2-6,NA,18,TRBD1,TRBV7-8,CASSIRDSFSSGANVLTF,TGTGCCAGCAGCATCCGGGACAGTTTTAGCTCTGGGGCCAACGTCCTGACTTTC
TRBJ1-3,NA,16,TRBD1,TRBV9,CASSVWDRDSGNTIYF,TGTGCCAGCAGCGTTTGGGACAGGGATTCTGGAAACACCATATATTTT
TRBJ1-2,once,12,NA,TRBV19,CARSRDDAVYTF,TGTGCCAGATCCCGGGACGATGCTGTCTACACCTTC
TRBJ2-7,few,16,NA,TRBV5-1,CASSRSGEPRLREQYF,TGCGCCAGCAGCCGGTCCGGGGAACCTAGACTTCGCGAGCAGTACTTC
TRBJ1-2,few,14,NA,TRBV28,CASSSTGQNYGYTF,TGTGCCAGCAGTTCAACGGGACAAAACTATGGCTACACCTTC
TRBJ2-7,NA,15,NA,TRBV7-3,CASSYSGQGSYEQYF,TGTGCCAGCAGCTATAGTGGGCAGGGCTCCTACGAGCAGTACTTC
TRBJ2-7,NA,17,TRBD2,TRBV7-8,CASSLKTTSGVPYEQYF,TGTGCCAGCAGCCTGAAGACGACTAGCGGGGTTCCCTACGAGCAGTACTTC
TRBJ1-6,few,15,TRBD1,TRBV5-1,CASSGDRGSNSPLHF,TGCGCCAGCAGCGGCGACAGGGGCTCTAATTCACCCCTCCACTTT
TRBJ2-7,many,16,NA,TRBV21-1,CASSKTDRGRFREQYF,TGTGCCAGCAGCAAAACGGACAGGGGGCGTTTTCGCGAGCAGTACTTC
TRBJ1-4,NA,13,TRBD1,TRBV27,CASSTGFDEKLFF,TGTGCCAGCTCGACAGGGTTTGATGAAAAACTGTTTTTT
TRBJ1-5,few,14,NA,TRBV6-5,CASSHPGDNQPQHF,TGTGCCAGCAGTCATCCAGGGGACAATCAGCCCCAGCATTTT
TRBJ1-3,NA,15,TRBD1,TRBV18,CASSPRTGPPNTIYF,TGTGCCAGCTCACCAAGGACAGGGCCCCCGAACACCATATATTTT
TRBJ2-7,NA,16,TRBD1,TRBV28,CASSRGQGALSYEQYF,TGTGCCAGCAGCCGGGGACAGGGGGCCCTCTCCTACGAGCAGTACTTC
TRBJ1-4,NA,12,NA,TRBV3-1/TRBV3-2,CASSQEIQKLFF,TGTGCCAGCAGCCAAGAAATTCAAAAACTGTTTTTT
TRBJ1-5,NA,13,NA,TRBV6-4,CASSGRTGQPQHF,TGTGCCAGCAGTGGACGGACGGGTCAGCCCCAGCATTTT
TRBJ2-1,NA,12,NA,TRBV12-5,CASEGGRNEQFF,TGTGCTAGTGAGGGGGGGCGCAATGAGCAGTTCTTC
TRBJ2-7,NA,16,TRBD1,TRBV29-1,CSVEEGDRGHSYEQYF,TGCAGCGTTGAAGAGGGGGACAGGGGACACTCCTACGAGCAGTACTTC
TRBJ1-1,NA,14,TRBD1,TRBV9,CASSVAGGNTEAFF,TGTGCCAGCAGCGTAGCAGGGGGGAACACTGAAGCTTTCTTT
TRBJ2-3,NA,14,NA,TRBV5-1,CASSFEPRTDTQYF,TGCGCCAGCAGCTTCGAACCGCGGACAGATACGCAGTATTTT
TRBJ2-1,NA,16,TRBD2,TRBV15,CATSRDRAGGVNEQFF,TGTGCCACCAGCAGAGATAGAGCGGGAGGGGTTAATGAGCAGTTCTTC
TRBJ1-6,NA,15,NA,TRBV7-6,CASSSGPGQRSPLHF,TGTGCCAGCAGCTCAGGACCGGGACAAAGGTCACCCCTCCACTTT
TRBJ1-1,NA,13,NA,TRBV6-4,CASSEGAGTEAFF,TGTGCCAGCAGTGAAGGAGCCGGCACTGAAGCTTTCTTT
TRBJ2-5,NA,15,NA,TRBV5-1,CASSPSPGKEETQYF,TGCGCCAGCAGCCCTAGTCCGGGGAAGGAAGAGACCCAGTACTTC